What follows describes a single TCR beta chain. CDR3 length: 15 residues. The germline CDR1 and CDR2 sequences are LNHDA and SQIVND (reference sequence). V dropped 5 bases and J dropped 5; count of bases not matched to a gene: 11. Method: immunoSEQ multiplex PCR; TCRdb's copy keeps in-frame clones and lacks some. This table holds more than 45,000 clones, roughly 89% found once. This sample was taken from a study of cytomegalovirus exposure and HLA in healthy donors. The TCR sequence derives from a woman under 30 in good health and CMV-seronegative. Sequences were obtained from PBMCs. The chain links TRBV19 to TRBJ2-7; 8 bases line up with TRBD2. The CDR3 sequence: CASSSISGRINEQYF. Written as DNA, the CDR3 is TGTGCCAGTAGTTCGATCAGCGGGAGAATTAACGAGCAGTACTTC.